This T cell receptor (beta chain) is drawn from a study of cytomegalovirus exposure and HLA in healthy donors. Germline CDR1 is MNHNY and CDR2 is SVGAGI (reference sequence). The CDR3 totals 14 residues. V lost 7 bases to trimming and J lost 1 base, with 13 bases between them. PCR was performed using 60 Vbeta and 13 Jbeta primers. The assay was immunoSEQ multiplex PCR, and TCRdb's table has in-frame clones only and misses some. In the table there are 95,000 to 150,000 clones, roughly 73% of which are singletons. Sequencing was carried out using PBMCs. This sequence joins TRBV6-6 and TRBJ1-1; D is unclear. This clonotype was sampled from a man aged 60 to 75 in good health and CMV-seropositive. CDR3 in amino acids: CASTPRVQNTEAFF. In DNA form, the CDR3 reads TGTGCCAGCACCCCCCGGGTTCAGAACACTGAAGCTTTCTTT.